This T cell receptor beta chain originates from a study of response to subunit inactivated influenza vaccine. This clonotype was counted only a few times. TCRdb reprocessed the RT-PCR reads with MiXCR, giving one entry per CDR3 protein. The data contain just under 550,000 distinct CDR3 sequences, approximately 24% of them seen just once; the ten biggest clones take up approximately 3%. CDR3 length equals 13 residues. Trimming took off 4 bases at V and 5 bases at J, with 13 bases between the two ends. Germline V gives CDR1 SGHRS, CDR2 YFSETQ. The data were also submitted as part of a second study, on T cells expressing NK-cell markers. That work contributes: As the method of synthesis, 5'RACE template switching with UMIs yielded TCR beta cDNA. Cells sorted as CD3+CD56+NKG2C+, CD3+CD56+NKG2C- and CD3+CD56-NKG2C+ T cells supplied the TCR beta repertoires.

The chain couples TRBV5-1 to TRBJ2-7, with D perhaps matching TRBD1 (6 bases). The sequencing used CD4+ T cells sorted from PBMCs, collected less than 13 days after vaccination. This TCR derives from a man aged 50 to 60 who received an inactivated influenza vaccine. CDR3 sequence: CASSTTGPDEQYF. The CDR3 nucleotides are TGCGCCAGCAGCACCACAGGGCCCGACGAGCAGTACTTC.